A single count supports the clone carrying this T cell receptor beta chain. Its antigen is still unknown. The study isolated at least 7 million PBMCs from each sample. This specimen comes from a study of blood T cells in healthy people across ages. A second PCR, run for about 6 to 12 cycles, used a sample-barcoded 5' primer plus a J-beta primer mix. TCRdb recomputed calls from the 5' RACE reads with MiXCR, one row per CDR3 protein. The sample has a few hundred thousand distinct CDR3 sequences, 25% to 30% seen once. Study-wide results and limits: Across the age range, TCR beta diversity per million T cells fell in a roughly linear way. Diversity was estimated from one million T cells, and these estimates were considered underestimates. It was the long-lived donors that had more naive CD4+ cells and higher diversity than aged donors.

The sequenced sample consisted of blood. The receptor was isolated from a woman aged 65 to 85 in good health.

The CDR3 coding sequence is TGTGCCAGCAGCTTAGGGGCGATTCCTAACTATGGCTACACCTTC. It specifies CASSLGAIPNYGYTF. The chain carries TRBV13 and TRBJ1-2; D is undetermined. The V gene's germline CDR1 is PRHDT and CDR2 FYEKMQ (reference sequence). Deletions cut 0 bases from V and 0 bases from J, with 8 bases between. The CDR3 loop spans 15 amino acids.